The 7 T cell receptor beta chains below all came from one sample that was sequenced in a study of cytomegalovirus exposure and HLA in healthy donors. 60 Vbeta and 13 Jbeta primers were used in PCR. Assay used: immunoSEQ multiplex PCR; TCRdb lists only in-frame clones, some missing. Of nearly 200,000 clones in the sample, about 85% were seen once. Sequencing was done on a sample of PBMCs. The receptor set was obtained from a male donor in good health and CMV-seropositive.

The chain joins TRBV7-6 to TRBJ2-1; TRBD2 agrees at 12 bases. Trimming took 2 bases from V and 9 from J; bases not matched to a gene: 5. Looked up from germline, CDR1 is SGHVS and CDR2 is FNYEAQ. This CDR3 spans 15 amino acids. The CDR3 region has the DNA TGTGCCAGCAGCTTATCTAGCGGGAGGGATACTGAGCAGTTCTTC. Protein product: CASSLSSGRDTEQFF.

The chain carries TRBV4-1 and TRBJ1-1; 9 bases agree with TRBD1. Trimming at V came to 4 bases and at J to 7 bases, leaving 7 bases not matched to a gene. The CDR3 is 14 amino acids. CDR1 MGHRA and CDR2 YSYEKL come from the germline V gene. This chain's CDR3 is CASSRRTGGYEAFF. DNA of the CDR3: TGCGCCAGCAGCCGGCGAACAGGGGGCTATGAAGCTTTCTTT.

This chain joins TRBV28 and TRBJ2-7; D gene unclear. V was cut by 3 bases and J by 3 bases, with 9 bases left in between. The CDR3 has 13 residues. Germline V lookup: CDR1 MDHEN, CDR2 SYDVKM. CDR3 region: CASSLPGFYEQYF. CDR3 nucleotides: TGTGCCAGCAGTTTGCCCGGGTTCTACGAGCAGTACTTC.

V and J are TRBV19 and TRBJ1-6; D call uncertain. Germline V gene sequence: CDR1 LNHDA, CDR2 SQIVND (reference sequence). The CDR3 runs to 15 residues. Trimming pared 9 bases from V and 0 bases from J, leaving 12 bases between. CDR3 region: CASGSGGSYNSPLHF. The CDR3 DNA reads TGTGCCAGCGGGTCAGGAGGCTCCTATAATTCACCCCTCCACTTT.

This clone was counted a single time. The chain has TRBV4-2 and TRBJ2-3; 7 bases agree with TRBD1. The CDR3 is made up of 18 amino acids. The V segment lost 0 bases and the J segment 2 bases; nucleotides outside the gene matches: 11. Per germline, CDR1 LGHNA and CDR2 YNFKEQ. This CDR3 reads CASSQEGMGQRNTDTQYF. Here the CDR3 DNA reads TGTGCCAGCAGCCAAGAAGGGATGGGACAGAGAAACACAGATACGCAGTATTTT.

J is TRBJ2-7 and V is TRBV7-2, with D tentatively TRBD1 (8 bases). The germline V gene encodes CDR1 SGHTA and CDR2 FQGNSA. CDR3 length: 15 amino acids. The ends were cut back, 1 base at V and 5 bases at J, with 15 bases in the middle. For the CDR3, the DNA is TGTGCCAGCAGCTTAGACAGGGGGGGTTTAAACGAGCAGTACTTC. Encoded protein: CASSLDRGGLNEQYF.

The chain uses TRBV27 and TRBJ2-1; 9 bases are shared with TRBD2. CDR1 MNHEY and CDR2 SMNVEV come from the germline V gene (reference sequence). CDR3 size: 16 residues. Trimming at V came to 6 bases and at J to 8 bases, leaving 14 bases not matched to a gene. This CDR3 is CASRSFGAGGPHEQFF. The CDR3 DNA reads TGTGCCAGCAGATCCTTCGGGGCGGGAGGGCCCCATGAGCAGTTCTTC.